This T cell receptor beta chain is drawn from a study of human T cells and chemical hapten exposure. Study findings and constraints: Versus controls, significantly more large CDR3 similarity clusters arose from expanded TCRs. PT1 expanded TCR counts and patch test score correlated positively. Those TCRs sitting above 1 in 1000 frequency stayed the same with DPC sensitization.

Time point indicated: patch test 3, about 24 weeks after DPC sensitization. Treatment defined: therapeutic diphenylcyclopropenone sensitization with weekly scalp DPC. Germline V gene sequence: CDR1 SGHDN, CDR2 FVKESK. The CDR3 loop spans 15 amino acids. V lost 4 bases, J lost 4 bases, and 3 bases stayed unmatched. This clonotype was seen once. The antigen is undetermined. TCRdb ran MiXCR on the RACE reads and lists one entry per CDR3 protein. The repertoire holds 95,000 to 150,000 distinct CDR3 sequences, with around 11% as singletons. This specimen was whole blood, taken in connection with sensitization to the hapten diphenylcyclopropenone (DPC). This receptor was identified in a woman in her 50s with alopecia areata. Some clones in this sample may be carry-over from other donors' samples. The gene calls are TRBV14 and TRBJ2-3; 12 nucleotides match TRBD2. The CDR3 region is CASSLTSGSSDTQYF. The CDR3 DNA follows: TGTGCCAGCAGCCTGACTAGCGGGAGTTCAGATACGCAGTATTTT.